This TCR beta chain stems from a study of T cell repertoires in cytomegalovirus infection (dated 2019 in TCRdb). Describing the broader study: Because public TCR beta signatures pointed to carriage of CMV infection together with the matching HLA type, the HLA type of each donor mattered for the analysis. Beyond this particular receptor, the publication reports: In the ex vivo response, HLA-C-restricted CMV-specific TCR beta clonotypes were dominant, and in two of eight donors the single most frequent clonotype came from this HLA-C-restricted group. In both this cohort and an independent approximately 370-donor cohort, the cumulative frequency of public TCR beta family members distinguished carriers of CMV infection plus the relevant HLA type.

The V end gives up 1 base and the J end 5 bases, leaving 14 bases in the junction not matched to a gene. The CDR3 contains 17 residues, cysteine and phenylalanine counted. Only the CDR3 region is kept as DNA, spanning 51 bases read in frame from base 1. A remark on this clonotype: There is no known antigen for this receptor. No base-level quality is on record; no much larger clone is a single base apart.

TCRdb records Illumina HiSeq 1500 as the sequencer. The raw public reads went through TCRdb reprocessing: fastp at Q25, MiXCR clone calling, in-frame beta chains kept. Duplicate CDR3 protein sequences are folded into a single record with the most common DNA and genes. The sample table lists 150,000 to 160,000 distinct CDR3 sequences, roughly a quarter of them with a count of one. Around 9.9% of the sample rests with the top ten. The sequence was collected from a human donor in good health (CMV status not recorded). Some clones in this sample may be carry-over from other donors' samples. The chain links TRBV5-3 with TRBJ2-7; TRBD2 lines up with 8 middle nucleotides. TRBV5-3 has ORF status, its function being uncertain. The source material was PBMCs. The nucleotide sequence is TGTGCCAGAAGCTTGCCCAGCGGGAGTCAGGTCGTGCACGAGCAGTACTTC. Translated, it gives CARSLPSGSQVVHEQYF.